The present T cell receptor beta chain was sequenced within a study of response to subunit inactivated influenza vaccine. Study observations and caveats: The authors suggested that few new T cells are recruited per seasonal influenza vaccination.

CDR3 length: 13 residues. Trimming took 5 bases from V and 0 from J, leaving 5 bases between them. TCRdb re-derived calls from the RT-PCR reads in MiXCR, one entry per CDR3 protein. The sample has about 160,000 distinct CDR3 sequences; under 13% are singletons. This clonotype was picked up many times. Its specificity is unknown. The chain uses TRBV12-3 or TRBV12-4 and TRBJ1-5; D ambiguous. The sample consisted of non-naive T cells sorted from PBMCs, taken 35 to 45 days after vaccination. The clonotype originates from a man aged 50 to 60 who received an inactivated influenza vaccine. The CDR3 DNA is TGTGCCAGCAGTCGTAATAGCAATCAGCCCCAGCATTTT. This gives the protein CASSRNSNQPQHF.